Detailed here is one T cell receptor beta chain. Its antigen is unknown. The data were obtained in a study of cytomegalovirus exposure and HLA in healthy donors. Whole-study results and caveats: Prediction of most subjects' HLA-A and HLA-B alleles by TCR beta sequences was reportedly accurate.

The PCR ran on 60 Vbeta and 13 Jbeta primers. The repertoire was sequenced with immunoSEQ multiplex PCR; TCRdb's copy has only in-frame clones and lacks some. The sample features just over 60,000 clones, with roughly 5.4% in its top ten. The sample was PBMCs. The receptor's source is a man aged 30 to 39 in good health and CMV-seropositive.

CDR3: CASSQSGGSYNEQFF. The DNA of the CDR3 is TGCGCCAGCAGCCAGAGCGGAGGCTCCTACAATGAGCAGTTCTTC. V is TRBV4-1 and J is TRBJ2-1; a weak D match, TRBD2 (5 bases). The CDR3 length is 15 residues. Germline values: CDR1 MGHRA, CDR2 YSYEKL. V dropped 3 bases and J dropped 0 bases, with 9 bases sitting between them.